This TCR beta chain was identified in a study of tumor-infiltrating lymphocytes in primary liver carcinoma. Regarding the study as a whole: Merely some 8-25% of top clones spanned all five tumor regions.

From around 530 ng of total RNA, TCR beta-specific cDNA was reverse-transcribed using a constant-region primer. Libraries of TCR beta came from three nested multiplex PCR rounds with slightly modified ARM-PCR. Both of the initial two PCR rounds ran for nine to ten cycles and employed TRBV1-TRBV30 forward primers alongside a C-beta reverse primer. TCRdb redid the calling of the multiplex PCR reads with MiXCR, one entry per CDR3 protein. The top ten hold about a tenth of the sample, which has 120,000 or so distinct CDR3 sequences, around 62% seen once. In its sample, this clonotype was seen a few times. Its antigen is not known. Co-extraction of both nucleic acids (RNA and DNA) used about 18-34 mg of unsorted bulk tissue. CDR1 is SGHVS, CDR2 FQNEAQ, per germline. Deletions cut 3 bases from V and 7 bases from J, with 21 bases between. CDR3 length: 17 residues.

The sequence was collected from a woman in her sixties or seventies with primary liver carcinoma and hepatitis B virus infection. The sequenced sample consisted of liver tumor tissue from sampling region 1. As for subset: tumor region T1, superior pole. The rearrangement links TRBV7-8 to TRBJ1-4; tentatively, D is TRBD1 (5 bases). This CDR3 reads CASSFYSSVGGGEKLFF. In nucleotides, the CDR3 is TGTGCCAGCAGCTTCTACTCCTCCGTGGGGGGTGGTGAAAAACTGTTTTTT.